This TCR beta chain stems from a study of blood T cell repertoires in COVID-19. Across the whole study: Samples representing acute and convalescent COVID-19 were sourced from the United States, Italy and Spain. PBMCs, B-cell-depleted T cells, or T cells were the source of the cDNA or gDNA that made up the material.

Authors' analysis steps: Reference gene primer amplification in the assay estimated nucleated cell counts. Profiling relied on immunoSEQ multiplex PCR, and the TCRdb table lists in-frame clones only, not all of them. The V and J calls and the clone size are those of that table, but D and trimming were determined from the DNA. The table records roughly 170,000 clones, about 86% of them present only once. This clone occurred once. Between the trimmed V and J ends, which lost 2 bases and 4 bases, there was a span of 12 bases. CDR1 and CDR2 (germline): SGHNT, YYREEE (reference sequence). The CDR3 sequence is 14 residues long.

The sequence came from a man between 65 and 85 years old with active or convalescent COVID-19. The sequencing input was peripheral blood. The chain employs TRBV5-4 and TRBJ1-2, with a possible D match to TRBD1 (5 bases). The CDR3, as DNA: TGTGCCAGCAGCTTTCAGGGATCCAGCTATGGCTACACCTTC. Amino acids: CASSFQGSSYGYTF.